This T cell receptor (beta chain) was sequenced during a study of T cell responses to AZD1222 COVID-19 vaccine. This clone was detected only once. Antigen unknown. The germline V gene has CDR1 SGHVS and CDR2 FQNEAQ. The CDR3 spans 16 residues. Trimming stripped 0 bases from V and 2 bases from J, with 12 bases between. Study-level points and caveats: Reportedly, nearly half the spike-specific TCRs target unmutated variant regions.

The repertoire was sequenced with immunoSEQ multiplex PCR; TCRdb's copy has only in-frame clones and lacks some. The data show about 55,000 clones, 89% seen once. The TCR sequence derives from an adult in good health. The material sequenced was peripheral blood, taken on day 0 of AZD1222 vaccination. The chain joins TRBV7-8 to TRBJ2-3; D remains unclear. CDR3 bases: TGTGCCAGCAGCTTAGCGCTTGGCCAGTCCACAGATACGCAGTATTTT. Translated: CASSLALGQSTDTQYF.